Listed below are T cell receptor beta chains from one sample, sequenced in a study of post-analysis software for immune sequencing data. TCRdb used MiXCR to reprocess the PCR reads, holding one entry per CDR3 protein. Among hundreds of thousands of distinct CDR3 sequences listed, around 33% were seen once. Source material: blood. These receptors were taken from a girl between 5 and 17 years old with multiple sclerosis. Both conserved end residues are part of each CDR3. D genes are given only for firm matches. Clone size appears in some rows only: once, few, many, or a class for an expanded clone.

TRBV15	-	TRBJ1-5	16	few	TGTGCCACCAGCAGAGGGTGGGGGGCTGGCAATCAGCCCCAGCATTTT	CATSRGWGAGNQPQHF
TRBV12-3/TRBV12-4	TRBD1	TRBJ2-7	13	many	TGTGCCAGCAGTCCGGGACAGACCTACGAGCAGTACTTC	CASSPGQTYEQYF
TRBV2	TRBD1	TRBJ1-4	14	few	TGTGCCAGCAGGAGGGGGACAGAAGGGAAAAAACTGTTTTTT	CASRRGTEGKKLFF
TRBV4-1	-	TRBJ1-2	16	few	TGCGCCAGCAGCCAAGAGCCAGGACGGAGGTTGGGCGGCTACACCTTC	CASSQEPGRRLGGYTF
TRBV7-2	-	TRBJ1-4	15	-	TGTGCCAGCAGCCTCAACTTTAGGGGGAATGAAAAACTGTTTTTT	CASSLNFRGNEKLFF
TRBV5-1	-	TRBJ2-5	14	-	TGCGCCAGCAGCTCATTAAGCGGGCAAGAGACCCAGTACTTC	CASSSLSGQETQYF
TRBV4-2	-	TRBJ2-1	14	many	TGTGCCAGCAGCCAAGTCGATGCGGGGACTGAGCAGTTCTTC	CASSQVDAGTEQFF
TRBV6-1	TRBD1	TRBJ1-4	16	-	TGTGCCAGCAGTGAAGCGCTTAACAGGGGGCTACCAAAACTGTTTTTT	CASSEALNRGLPKLFF
TRBV10-3	-	TRBJ1-2	15	-	TGTGCCATCAGTGAGTATACCCGGGGTGAAGATGGCTACACCTTC	CAISEYTRGEDGYTF
TRBV10-3	TRBD2	TRBJ2-5	17	-	TGTGCCATACGCGGAACCGGGACTAGTCTTTCGCAAGAGACCCAGTACTTC	CAIRGTGTSLSQETQYF
TRBV2	-	TRBJ1-1	13	-	TGTGCCAGCAGTGGAGAGGCGAGCTGGGAAGCTTTCTTT	CASSGEASWEAFF
TRBV4-1	-	TRBJ2-1	14	few	TGCGCCAGCAGCGGGGGGCCTGGTTACAATGAGCAGTTCTTC	CASSGGPGYNEQFF
TRBV18	-	TRBJ1-1	14	-	TGTGCCAGCTCACCAGAGGTAGTGAACACTGAAGCTTTCTTT	CASSPEVVNTEAFF
TRBV6-1	-	TRBJ1-1	18	-	TGTGCCACCCAGGGGCTCAGGTTGGGAAAAGGGGAGGACACTGAAGCTTTCTTT	CATQGLRLGKGEDTEAFF
TRBV7-2	-	TRBJ2-3	15	few	TGTGCCAGCAGCTTCGCCTGGGGGAGCACAGATACGCAGTATTTT	CASSFAWGSTDTQYF
TRBV12-3/TRBV12-4	TRBD1	TRBJ1-5	14	few	TGTGCCAGCAGTTCCGGACAGGGGCTTCGGCCCCAGCATTTT	CASSSGQGLRPQHF
TRBV20-1	-	TRBJ1-5	12	once	TGCAGTGCTAGAGAACAGGGTCAGCCCCAGCATTTT	CSAREQGQPQHF
TRBV12-3/TRBV12-4	-	TRBJ2-6	15	many	TGTGCCAGCAGACAGGGACCTCGCTGGGCCAACGTCCTGACTTTC	CASRQGPRWANVLTF
TRBV12-3/TRBV12-4	-	TRBJ2-7	12	-	TGTGCCAGCAGTTTCGGAGGGAACGAGCAGTACTTC	CASSFGGNEQYF
TRBV4-1	-	TRBJ1-1	13	-	TGCGCCAGCAGCCAAGAGGCGGTGTCGGGGGCTTTCTTT	CASSQEAVSGAFF
TRBV11-1	TRBD2	TRBJ2-7	16	-	TGTGCCAGCAGCTTAAGCGGGGGGATCAGCTCCTACGAGCAGTACTTC	CASSLSGGISSYEQYF
TRBV20-1	-	TRBJ1-1	13	few	TGCAGTGCTCTGGACAATTCGGGCACTGAAGCTTTCTTT	CSALDNSGTEAFF